This T cell receptor (beta chain) was sequenced during a study of T cell repertoires in cytomegalovirus infection. This clonotype was recorded at least ten times. TCRdb analysed the reads with MiXCR anew, one entry per CDR3 protein. The table includes around 630,000 distinct CDR3 sequences, 24% detected once. Germline CDR1 reads SGHTA; CDR2 reads FQGNSA. The CDR3 extends over 12 amino acids. Between the trimmed V and J ends, which lost 1 base and 7 bases, there was a span of 7 bases. The sequenced sample was CD8+ T cells from PBMCs. The V gene is TRBV7-2, the J gene TRBJ1-1; no clear D. The receptor comes from a human donor in good health (CMV status not recorded). Some clones in this sample may be carry-over from other donors' samples. In DNA, the CDR3 is TGTGCCAGCAGCTTAGGGGCCTTTGAAGCTTTCTTT. Translated, it gives CASSLGAFEAFF. Full variable domain (remainder filled in from reference TRBV7-2 and TRBJ1-1): GAGVSQSPSNKVTEKGKDVELRCDPISGHTALYWYRQSLGQGLEFLIYFQGNSAPDKSGLPSDRFSAERTGGSVSTLTIQRTQQEDSAVYLCASSLGAFEAFFGQGTRLTVV.